The 14 T cell receptor beta chains below come from one sample, sequenced in a study of T cell repertoires in cytomegalovirus infection. TCRdb redid the calling of the reads with MiXCR, one entry per CDR3 protein. The data show 900,000 to 950,000 distinct CDR3 sequences, 31% seen once. No antigen is known for these receptors. The specimen comprised cultured CD8+ T cells from PBMCs, sampled from culture after CMV antigen stimulation. The receptors come from a human donor in good health (CMV status not recorded). Some clones in this sample may be carry-over from other donors' samples.

This clonotype was counted a few times. V usage is TRBV6-5 and J usage is TRBJ1-5; D is undetermined. This CDR3 contains 13 residues. The V end was cut by 3 bases, the J end by 5 bases, with 8 bases between. Germline-derived CDR1 and CDR2 are MNHEY and SVGAGI. In nucleotides, the CDR3 is TGTGCCAGCAGTTATGGAACACATCAGCCCCAGCATTTT. Protein sequence: CASSYGTHQPQHF.

This clonotype was seen only a few times. J is TRBJ1-1 and V is TRBV27; possible D gene TRBD1, 5 bases. The CDR3 runs 14 residues. Deletions cut 2 bases from V and 5 bases from J, with 12 bases between. Germline V gene lookup returns CDR1 MNHEY and CDR2 SMNVEV (reference sequence). In nucleotides, the CDR3 is TGTGCCAGCAGTTTAGGGGGTTTAAGGACTGAAGCTTTCTTT. Translation gives CASSLGGLRTEAFF.

In this sample, this clonotype turned up a few times. The chain links TRBV4-1 to TRBJ2-3; tentatively, D is TRBD1 (5 bases). Deletions cut 0 bases from V and 0 bases from J, with 10 bases between. Germline V gene data show CDR1 as MGHRA and CDR2 as YSYEKL. The CDR3 loop spans 16 amino acids. The DNA for the CDR3 is TGCGCCAGCAGCCAAGATCCCAGGGCTAGCACAGATACGCAGTATTTT. It encodes CASSQDPRASTDTQYF.

This rearrangement joins TRBV7-8 to TRBJ2-3; 10 nucleotides line up with TRBD2. The CDR3 consists of 17 residues. The J segment lost 5 bases and the V segment lost 3 bases, leaving 11 bases of the junction unmatched. From germline, CDR1 is SGHVS and CDR2 FQNEAQ. As DNA, the CDR3 is TGTGCCAGCAGCTTTAGGGCTAGCGGGGGTCGGGGAGATACGCAGTATTTT. This translates into CASSFRASGGRGDTQYF. The full variable domain, completed using reference TRBV7-8 and TRBJ2-3, is GAGVSQSPRYKVAKRGQDVALRCDPISGHVSLFWYQQALGQGPEFLTYFQNEAQLDKSGLPSDRFFAERPEGSVSTLKIQRTQQEDSAVYLCASSFRASGGRGDTQYFGPGTRLTVL.

This clonotype was counted only a few times. The genes are TRBV7-9 and TRBJ2-2; D gene unclear. The V gene lost 5 bases and the J gene lost 0 bases, with 13 bases spanning the gap. Germline V lookup: CDR1 SEHNR, CDR2 FQNEAQ (reference sequence). The CDR3 is 16 residues long. DNA for the CDR3: TGTGCCAGCAGCACGCGTCAGCAAGCGAACACCGGGGAGCTGTTTTTT. Translation: CASSTRQQANTGELFF.

The chain employs TRBV7-2 and TRBJ1-2; D is undetermined. The CDR3 runs to 13 residues. V lost 5 bases, J lost 8 bases, and 15 bases lay in between. CDR1 is SGHTA, CDR2 FQGNSA, per germline. The CDR3 DNA follows: TGTACCAGCAGCCCCACCGGACCCGGGGGCTACACCTTC. Protein: CTSSPTGPGGYTF.

This clonotype was counted many times. V and J are TRBV12-3 or TRBV12-4 and TRBJ2-1; TRBD1 aligns across 7 bases. The CDR3 sequence is 16 residues long. With 5 bases clipped from V and 4 bases from J, the junction kept 11 bases outside the gene matches. In DNA form, the CDR3 reads TGTGCCAGCAGTACCAACCCGGGACAGAGATACAATGAGCAGTTCTTC. Its translation: CASSTNPGQRYNEQFF.

This clonotype was observed a few times. The V call is TRBV15, the J call TRBJ2-4; TRBD2 might be the D (5 bases). CDR1 is LNHNV, CDR2 YYDKDF, per germline (reference sequence). Trimming removed 1 base at V and 4 bases at J, with 23 bases between. This CDR3 contains 19 residues. The CDR3 DNA reads TGTGCCACCAGCAGAGTCCCACCCTCATCGACACGGGATAAAAACATTCAGTACTTC. Its translation is CATSRVPPSSTRDKNIQYF.

This chain uses TRBV9 with TRBJ2-3, with TRBD2 matching 8 bases. The CDR3 runs 16 residues. Germline assignment: CDR1 SGDLS and CDR2 YYNGEE. V dropped 3 bases and J dropped 0; count of bases not matched to a gene: 6. The CDR3 nucleotides are TGTGCCAGCAGCGACAGCGCGGGGGGAAGCACAGATACGCAGTATTTT. Its translation: CASSDSAGGSTDTQYF.

The chain combines TRBV28 with TRBJ1-2; 12 bases line up with TRBD1. V was clipped by 6 bases and J by 2 bases; unmatched bases: 10. Germline V gives CDR1 MDHEN, CDR2 SYDVKM. The CDR3 contains 17 residues. In DNA form, the CDR3 reads TGTGCCAGCAGCACCACCGGGACAGGGGGCACGAACTATGGCTACACCTTC. It encodes CASSTTGTGGTNYGYTF.

The chain links TRBV7-6 to TRBJ2-3, with D possibly TRBD1 on 6 matching bases. Germline V gene lookup returns CDR1 SGHVS and CDR2 FNYEAQ. V was shortened by 2 bases and J by 2 bases, with 14 bases between the two germline ends. The CDR3 length is 16 residues. CDR3 region: CASSLIRGEDTDTQYF. CDR3 DNA: TGTGCCAGCAGCTTAATCAGGGGTGAGGACACAGATACGCAGTATTTT.

This clonotype was counted many times. The V and J genes are TRBV12-3 or TRBV12-4 and TRBJ1-2; perhaps TRBD1 as D (5 bases). The CDR3 is 15 amino acids. Trimming shortened V by 6 bases and J by 6 bases, and 20 bases separated the two germline ends. The CDR3 DNA follows: TGTGCCAGCAGCTCGAGCAGCAGGGTGGACCATGGCTACACCTTC. As protein: CASSSSSRVDHGYTF.

The J gene is TRBJ2-5, the V gene TRBV6-5; 8 bases agree with TRBD1. The junction had 10 bases not matched to a gene; V was cut back by 2 bases and J by 5 bases. Looked up from germline, CDR1 is MNHEY and CDR2 is SVGAGI. There are 16 residues in the CDR3. The CDR3 reads CASSYPRAGGRETQYF. In nucleotides, the CDR3 is TGTGCCAGCAGTTACCCCAGGGCAGGGGGCCGGGAGACCCAGTACTTC.

The gene calls are TRBV6-2 or TRBV6-3 and TRBJ1-1; D unclear. V gave up 0 bases and J gave up 6 bases, with 5 bases separating them. The CDR3 sequence is 12 residues long. Germline values: CDR1 MNHEY, CDR2 SVGEGT. This CDR3 reads CASSYSAAEAFF. For the CDR3, the DNA is TGTGCCAGCAGTTACTCTGCGGCTGAAGCTTTCTTT.